Here is one TCR beta chain with its context. What this receptor recognizes is not known. The record has no base qualities; no much larger clone is one base away. The data belong to a study of cytomegalovirus exposure and HLA in healthy donors (dated by TCRdb to between 2016 and 2019). The study in broad terms: A later analysis indicated that the roughly 120 validation repertoires were generated on the platform also employed for the approximately 700 repertoires of the first cohort. The study was designed to test whether signatures of past pathogen exposure could be identified by cataloging public T cell receptors. Along with the roughly 710-subject first cohort, a separate validation cohort of over 90 different subjects was used. The study combined high-throughput TCR immunosequencing, statistical association of individual TCRs with disease status, and machine learning to predict cytomegalovirus infection status. Paper-wide results and their limitations: In vitro tests confirmed that three of the cytomegalovirus-associated TCR beta chains recognize cytomegalovirus antigens. Most TCR sequences were observed very rarely across donors, whereas some public TCRs were present in many individuals. In both the original and validation cohorts, the classifier was reported to diagnose cytomegalovirus status with high specificity and sensitivity. The authors suggested that the approach could potentially be generalized to other disease states and immunological phenotypes. A total of some 180 TCR beta chains were listed by the study as associated with cytomegalovirus. A later analysis lacked HLA typing for the validation cohort, so it scored co-occurrence in that cohort across all 130 or so repertoires. Of the cluster scores, about 94% were above 0 in a later analysis, which found that TCRs clustered in the first cohort also tended to co-occur in the approximately 120 validation repertoires.

CDR1 and CDR2 are read off the germline V gene as SGDLS and YYNGEE. A distance of 17 bases separates the germline ends of V and J, which lose 6 bases and 4 bases respectively. From the cysteine up to the phenylalanine, the CDR3 has a length of 15 residues. The retained sequence is limited to the CDR3, 45 bases, with the frame set at the first base. Donors formed part of the validation cohort, which comprised about 120 subjects and was distinct from the first cohort of under 850 subjects. Library preparation used the immunoSEQ multiplex PCR assay. Under the source paper's analysis protocol: A statistical classification framework was built for diagnosing cytomegalovirus status from the catalog of TCR beta chain sequences. In its TCRdb copy, this immuneACCESS table keeps in-frame sequences only and misses some clones. Where compared with another copy, unresolved V genes explain less than half of these, and the others have no known cause. Clone size and V and J calls were adopted from that table, with D and trimming inferred from the DNA. Here the sample has fewer than 150,000 clones; approximately 86% occur a single time. The ten largest account for around 10% of the sample.

Sequencing was done on a sample of PBMCs. The rearrangement joined TRBV9 to TRBJ2-1; TRBD2 is a weak D gene call, 6 bases matching. This sequence originates from a man younger than 35 in good health and CMV-seropositive. In nucleotide form, the sequence is TGTGCCAGCACCCAAGGATTAGCGGCGTACAATGAGCAGTTCTTC. It encodes CASTQGLAAYNEQFF.